This TCR beta chain was observed in a study of early T cells in non-severe SARS-CoV-2 infection. Overall study results and limits: Anti-spike CD8 specificities were favored by VDJdb matching, whose results missed private and CD4 specificities.

Worth noting for this clonotype: Antigen: not known.

Looked up from germline, CDR1 is MDHEN and CDR2 is SYDVKM. The CDR3 is 12 amino acids. The ends were cut back, 5 bases at V and 7 bases at J, with 8 bases in the middle. Individually, cDNA molecules had unique molecular identifiers attached to them. TCRdb re-analysed the 5' RACE reads in MiXCR, keeping a single row per CDR3 protein. The table lists 100,000 or so distinct CDR3 sequences, roughly 17% of them singletons. The source material was whole blood, sampled at baseline. This TCR derives from an adult who was a healthcare worker with PCR-confirmed SARS-CoV-2 infection or an uninfected control (not recorded which). The rearrangement joins TRBV28 to TRBJ2-2, with D uncertain. CDR3 in amino acids: CASSAVGGELFF. The CDR3 DNA reads TGTGCCAGCAGTGCCGTCGGCGGGGAGCTGTTTTTT.